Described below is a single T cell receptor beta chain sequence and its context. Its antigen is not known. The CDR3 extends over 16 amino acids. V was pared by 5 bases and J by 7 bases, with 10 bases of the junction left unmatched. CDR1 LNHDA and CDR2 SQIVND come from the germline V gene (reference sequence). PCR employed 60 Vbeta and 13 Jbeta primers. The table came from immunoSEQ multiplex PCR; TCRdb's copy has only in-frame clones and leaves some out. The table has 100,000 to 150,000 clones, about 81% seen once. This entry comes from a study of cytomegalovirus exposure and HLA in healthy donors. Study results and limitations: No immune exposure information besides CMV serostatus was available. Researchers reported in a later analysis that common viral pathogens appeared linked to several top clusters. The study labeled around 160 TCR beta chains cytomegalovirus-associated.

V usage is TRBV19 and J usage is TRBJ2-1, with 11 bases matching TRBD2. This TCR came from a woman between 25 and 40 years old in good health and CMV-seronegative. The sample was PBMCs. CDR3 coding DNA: TGTGCCAGTAGTTTCTTAGCGGGGGGGCCGTGGAATGAGCAGTTCTTC. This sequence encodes CASSFLAGGPWNEQFF. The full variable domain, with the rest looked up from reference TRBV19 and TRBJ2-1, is DGGITQSPKYLFRKEGQNVTLSCEQNLNHDAMYWYRQDPGQGLRLIYYSQIVNDFQKGDIAEGYSVSREKKESFPLTVTSAQKNPTAFYLCASSFLAGGPWNEQFFGPGTRLTVL.